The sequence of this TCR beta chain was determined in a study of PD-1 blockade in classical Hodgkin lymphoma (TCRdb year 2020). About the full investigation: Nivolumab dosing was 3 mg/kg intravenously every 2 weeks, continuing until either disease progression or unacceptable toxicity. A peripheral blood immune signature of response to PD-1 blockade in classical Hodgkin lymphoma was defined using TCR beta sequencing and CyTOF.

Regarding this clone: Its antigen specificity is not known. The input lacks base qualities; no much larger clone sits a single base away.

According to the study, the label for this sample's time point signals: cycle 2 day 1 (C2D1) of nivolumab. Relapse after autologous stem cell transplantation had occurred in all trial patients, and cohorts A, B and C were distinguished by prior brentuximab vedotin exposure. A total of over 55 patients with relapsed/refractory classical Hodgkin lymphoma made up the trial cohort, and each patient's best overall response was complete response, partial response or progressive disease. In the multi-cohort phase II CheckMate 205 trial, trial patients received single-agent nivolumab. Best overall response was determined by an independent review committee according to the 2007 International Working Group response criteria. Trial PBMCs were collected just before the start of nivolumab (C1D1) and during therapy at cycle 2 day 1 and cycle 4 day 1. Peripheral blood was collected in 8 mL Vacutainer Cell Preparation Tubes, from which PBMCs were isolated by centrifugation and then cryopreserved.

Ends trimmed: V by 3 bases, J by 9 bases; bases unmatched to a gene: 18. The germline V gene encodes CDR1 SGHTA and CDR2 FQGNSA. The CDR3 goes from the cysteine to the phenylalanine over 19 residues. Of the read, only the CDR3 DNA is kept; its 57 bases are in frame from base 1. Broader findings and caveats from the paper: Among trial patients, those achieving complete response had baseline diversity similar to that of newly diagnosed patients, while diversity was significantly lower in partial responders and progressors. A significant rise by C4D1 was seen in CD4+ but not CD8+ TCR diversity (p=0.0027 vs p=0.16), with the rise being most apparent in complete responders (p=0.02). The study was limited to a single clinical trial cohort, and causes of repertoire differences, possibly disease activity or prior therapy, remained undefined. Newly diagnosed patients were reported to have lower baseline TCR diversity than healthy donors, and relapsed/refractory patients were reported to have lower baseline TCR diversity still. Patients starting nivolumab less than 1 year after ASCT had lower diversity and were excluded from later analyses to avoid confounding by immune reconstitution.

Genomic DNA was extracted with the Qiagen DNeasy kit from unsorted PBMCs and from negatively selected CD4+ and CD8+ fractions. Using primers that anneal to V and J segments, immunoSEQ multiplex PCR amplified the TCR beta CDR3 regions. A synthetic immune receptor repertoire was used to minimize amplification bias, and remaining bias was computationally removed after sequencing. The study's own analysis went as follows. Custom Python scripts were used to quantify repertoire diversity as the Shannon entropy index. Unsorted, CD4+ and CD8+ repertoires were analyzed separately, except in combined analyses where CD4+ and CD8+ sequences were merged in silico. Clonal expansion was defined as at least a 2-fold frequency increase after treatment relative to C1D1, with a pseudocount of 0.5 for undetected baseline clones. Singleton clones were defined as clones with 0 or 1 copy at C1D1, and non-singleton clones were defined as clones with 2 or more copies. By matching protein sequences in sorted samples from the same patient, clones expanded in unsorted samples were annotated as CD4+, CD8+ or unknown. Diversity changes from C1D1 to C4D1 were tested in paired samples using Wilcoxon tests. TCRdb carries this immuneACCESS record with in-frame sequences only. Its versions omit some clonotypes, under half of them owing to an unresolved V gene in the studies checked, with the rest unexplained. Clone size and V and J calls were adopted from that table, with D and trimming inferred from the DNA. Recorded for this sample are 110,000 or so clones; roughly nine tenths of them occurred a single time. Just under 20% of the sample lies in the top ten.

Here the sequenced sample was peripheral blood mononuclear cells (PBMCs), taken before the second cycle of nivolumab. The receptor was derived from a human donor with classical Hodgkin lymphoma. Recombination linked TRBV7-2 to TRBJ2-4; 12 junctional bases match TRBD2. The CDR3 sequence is CASSFYRTSGADPGGIQYF. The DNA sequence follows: TGTGCCAGCAGCTTCTACCGGACTAGCGGGGCCGACCCGGGCGGCATTCAGTACTTC. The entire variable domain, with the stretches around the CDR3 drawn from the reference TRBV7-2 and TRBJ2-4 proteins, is GAGVSQSPSNKVTEKGKDVELRCDPISGHTALYWYRQSLGQGLEFLIYFQGNSAPDKSGLPSDRFSAERTGGSVSTLTIQRTQQEDSAVYLCASSFYRTSGADPGGIQYFGAGTRLSVL.